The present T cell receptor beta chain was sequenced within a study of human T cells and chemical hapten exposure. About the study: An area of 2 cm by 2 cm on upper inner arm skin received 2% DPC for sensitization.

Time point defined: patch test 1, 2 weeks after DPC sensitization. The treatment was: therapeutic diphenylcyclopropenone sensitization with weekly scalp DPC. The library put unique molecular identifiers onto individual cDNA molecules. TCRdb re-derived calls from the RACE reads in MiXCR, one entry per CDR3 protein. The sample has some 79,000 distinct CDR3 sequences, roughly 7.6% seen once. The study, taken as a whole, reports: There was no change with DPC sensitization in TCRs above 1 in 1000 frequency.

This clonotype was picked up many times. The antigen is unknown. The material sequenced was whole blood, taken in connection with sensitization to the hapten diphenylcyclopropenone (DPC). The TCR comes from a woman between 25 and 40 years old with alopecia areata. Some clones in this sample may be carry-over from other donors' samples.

The CDR3 region has the DNA TGTGCCAGCAGCCAAGGACAGGATGCCTACAATGAGCAGTTCTTC. Residues: CASSQGQDAYNEQFF. The gene calls are TRBV4-2 and TRBJ2-1; maybe TRBD1 (6 bases). Trimming took off 1 base at V and 2 bases at J, with 9 bases between the two ends. From germline, CDR1 is LGHNA and CDR2 YNFKEQ. The CDR3 has 15 amino acids.